This TCR beta chain was sequenced during a study of cytomegalovirus exposure and HLA in healthy donors. CDR3 length: 15 amino acids. The germline V gene has CDR1 SEHNR and CDR2 FQNEAQ (reference sequence). Trimming pared 5 bases from V and 0 bases from J, leaving 14 bases between. About this clone: Its antigen is not known.

The PCR ran on 60 Vbeta and 13 Jbeta primers. The table came from immunoSEQ multiplex PCR; TCRdb's copy has only in-frame clones and leaves some out. The sample shows about 130,000 clones, approximately 84% of them seen only once. Study findings and constraints: Indistinguishable V segments such as TRBV6-2 and TRBV6-3 were excluded. CMV serostatus alone was available as immune exposure information. Clonal expansion, a later analysis showed, was greater in HLA-associated TCR beta chains than in equally common others.

The sample was PBMCs. The chain recombines TRBV7-9 with TRBJ2-7, with D possibly TRBD1 on 6 matching bases. The sequence was collected from a boy aged 2 to 9 in good health and CMV-seronegative. As DNA, the CDR3 is TGTGCCAGCAGCCACCCGCGGACAGCCTCCTACGAGCAGTACTTC. It is translated as CASSHPRTASYEQYF. The full variable domain, rest sourced from reference TRBV7-9 and TRBJ2-7, is DTGVSQNPRHKITKRGQNVTFRCDPISEHNRLYWYRQTLGQGPEFLTYFQNEAQLEKSRLLSDRFSAERPKGSFSTLEIQRTEQGDSAMYLCASSHPRTASYEQYFGPGTRLTVT.